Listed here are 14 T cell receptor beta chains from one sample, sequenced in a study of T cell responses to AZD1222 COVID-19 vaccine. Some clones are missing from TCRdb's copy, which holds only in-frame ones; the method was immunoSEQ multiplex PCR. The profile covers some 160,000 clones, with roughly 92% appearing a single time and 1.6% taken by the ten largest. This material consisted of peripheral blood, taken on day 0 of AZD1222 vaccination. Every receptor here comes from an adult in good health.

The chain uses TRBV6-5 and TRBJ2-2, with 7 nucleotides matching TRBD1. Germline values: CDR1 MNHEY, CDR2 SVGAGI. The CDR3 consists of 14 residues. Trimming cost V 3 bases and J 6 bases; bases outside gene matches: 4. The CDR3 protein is CASSYDRESGELFF. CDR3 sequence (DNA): TGTGCCAGCAGTTATGACAGGGAATCCGGGGAGCTGTTTTTT.

The CDR3 region has the DNA TGTGCCTGGAGGGCCTCGACGGGCAATCAGCCCCAGCATTTT. This translates into CAWRASTGNQPQHF. The chain has TRBV30 and TRBJ1-5; D gene unclear. This CDR3 region has 14 residues. Trimming cost V 3 bases and J 2 bases, with 11 bases left between them. The germline gives CDR1 GTSNPN, CDR2 SVGIG (reference sequence). Filled out from reference TRBV30 and TRBJ1-5, the complete variable domain reads SQTIHQWPATLVQPVGSPLSLECTVEGTSNPNLYWYRQAAGRGLQLLFYSVGIGQISSEVPQNLSASRPQDRQFILSSKKLLLSDSGFYLCAWRASTGNQPQHFGDGTRLSIL.

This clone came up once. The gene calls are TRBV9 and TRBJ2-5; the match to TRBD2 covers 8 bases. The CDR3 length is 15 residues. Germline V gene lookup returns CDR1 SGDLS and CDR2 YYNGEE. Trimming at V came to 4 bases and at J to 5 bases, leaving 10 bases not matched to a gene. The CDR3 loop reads CASSRMAGGTETQYF. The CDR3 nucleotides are TGTGCCAGCAGCCGAATGGCGGGGGGCACGGAGACCCAGTACTTC.

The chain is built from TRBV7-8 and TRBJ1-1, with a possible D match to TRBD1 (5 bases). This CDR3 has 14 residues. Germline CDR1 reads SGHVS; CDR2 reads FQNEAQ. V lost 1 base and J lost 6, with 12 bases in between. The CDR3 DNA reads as TGTGCCAGCAGCTTAGGGACACCGGTCGCTGAAGCTTTCTTT. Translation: CASSLGTPVAEAFF.

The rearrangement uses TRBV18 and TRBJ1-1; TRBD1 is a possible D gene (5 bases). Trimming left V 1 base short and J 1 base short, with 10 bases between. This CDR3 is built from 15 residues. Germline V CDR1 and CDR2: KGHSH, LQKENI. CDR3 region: CASSPLFGGNTEAFF. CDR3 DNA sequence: TGTGCCAGCTCACCACTCTTTGGGGGGAACACTGAAGCTTTCTTT.

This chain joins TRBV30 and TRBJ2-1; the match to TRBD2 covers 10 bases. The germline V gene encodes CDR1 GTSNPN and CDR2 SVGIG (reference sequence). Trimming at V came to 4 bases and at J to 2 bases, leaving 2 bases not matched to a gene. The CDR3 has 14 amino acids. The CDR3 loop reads CAWTGTSAYNEQFF. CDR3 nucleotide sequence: TGTGCCTGGACCGGGACTAGCGCCTACAATGAGCAGTTCTTC.

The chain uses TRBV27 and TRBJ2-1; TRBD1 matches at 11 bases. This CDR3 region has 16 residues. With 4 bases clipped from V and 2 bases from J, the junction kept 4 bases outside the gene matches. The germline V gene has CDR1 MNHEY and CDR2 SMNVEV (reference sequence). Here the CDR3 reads CASSSRTGGAYNEQFF. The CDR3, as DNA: TGTGCCAGCAGTTCCCGGACAGGGGGCGCCTACAATGAGCAGTTCTTC.

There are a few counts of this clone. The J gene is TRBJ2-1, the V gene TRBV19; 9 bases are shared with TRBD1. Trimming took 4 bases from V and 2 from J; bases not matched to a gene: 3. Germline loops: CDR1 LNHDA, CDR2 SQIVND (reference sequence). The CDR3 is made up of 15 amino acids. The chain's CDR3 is CASSTGTGTYNEQFF. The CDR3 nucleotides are TGTGCCAGTAGTACTGGGACAGGGACCTACAATGAGCAGTTCTTC. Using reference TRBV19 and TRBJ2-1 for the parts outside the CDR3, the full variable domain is DGGITQSPKYLFRKEGQNVTLSCEQNLNHDAMYWYRQDPGQGLRLIYYSQIVNDFQKGDIAEGYSVSREKKESFPLTVTSAQKNPTAFYLCASSTGTGTYNEQFFGPGTRLTVL.

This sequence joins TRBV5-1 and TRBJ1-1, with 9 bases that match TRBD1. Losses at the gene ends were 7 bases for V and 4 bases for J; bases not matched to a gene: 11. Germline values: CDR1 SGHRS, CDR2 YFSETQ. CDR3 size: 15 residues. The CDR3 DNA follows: TGCGCCAGCCGGGACAGGGAGGGAGGTGGCACTGAAGCTTTCTTT. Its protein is CASRDREGGGTEAFF.

Here the CDR3 reads CASSEWTGSNQPQHF. The DNA of the CDR3 is TGTGCCAGCAGTGAATGGACAGGTAGCAATCAGCCCCAGCATTTT. The chain is built from TRBV2 and TRBJ1-5; 7 bases agree with TRBD1. The CDR3 totals 15 residues. The V gene end was trimmed by 2 bases and the J gene end by 0 bases; junction bases not matched to a gene: 1. The germline CDR1 and CDR2 sequences are SNHLY and FYNNEI.

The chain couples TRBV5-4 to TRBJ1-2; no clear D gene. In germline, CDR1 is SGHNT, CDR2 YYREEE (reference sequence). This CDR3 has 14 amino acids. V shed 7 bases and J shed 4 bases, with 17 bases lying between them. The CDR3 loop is CASGGSGWPYGYTF. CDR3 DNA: TGTGCCAGCGGAGGAAGCGGGTGGCCCTATGGCTACACCTTC. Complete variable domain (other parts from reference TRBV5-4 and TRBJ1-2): ETGVTQSPTHLIKTRGQQVTLRCSSQSGHNTVSWYQQALGQGPQFIFQYYREEENGRGNFPPRFSGLQFPNYSSELNVNALELDDSALYLCASGGSGWPYGYTFGSGTRLTVV.

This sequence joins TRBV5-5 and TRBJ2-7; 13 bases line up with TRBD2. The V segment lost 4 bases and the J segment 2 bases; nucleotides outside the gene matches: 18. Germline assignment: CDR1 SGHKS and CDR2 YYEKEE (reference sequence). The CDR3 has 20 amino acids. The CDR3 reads CASSPRRRTSGSWRAYEQYF. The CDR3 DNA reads TGTGCCAGCAGCCCTCGCCGTAGGACTAGCGGGAGTTGGAGGGCCTACGAGCAGTACTTC.

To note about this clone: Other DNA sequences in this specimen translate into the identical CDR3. DNA for the CDR3: TGTGCCTGGAGTCGGGACAGGCCCTATGGCTACACCTTC. Protein sequence: CAWSRDRPYGYTF. The chain uses TRBV30 and TRBJ1-2, with TRBD1 matching 8 bases. The CDR3 consists of 13 residues. Germline assignment: CDR1 GTSNPN and CDR2 SVGIG (reference sequence). V shed 2 bases, J shed 4 bases, and the junction held 3 bases outside the gene matches.

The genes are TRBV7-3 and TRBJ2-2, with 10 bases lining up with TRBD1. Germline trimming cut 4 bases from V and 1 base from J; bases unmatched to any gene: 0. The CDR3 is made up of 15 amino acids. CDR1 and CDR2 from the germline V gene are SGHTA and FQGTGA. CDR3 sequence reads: CASSWTGGNTGELFF. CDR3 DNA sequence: TGTGCCAGCAGCTGGACAGGGGGGAACACCGGGGAGCTGTTTTTT.